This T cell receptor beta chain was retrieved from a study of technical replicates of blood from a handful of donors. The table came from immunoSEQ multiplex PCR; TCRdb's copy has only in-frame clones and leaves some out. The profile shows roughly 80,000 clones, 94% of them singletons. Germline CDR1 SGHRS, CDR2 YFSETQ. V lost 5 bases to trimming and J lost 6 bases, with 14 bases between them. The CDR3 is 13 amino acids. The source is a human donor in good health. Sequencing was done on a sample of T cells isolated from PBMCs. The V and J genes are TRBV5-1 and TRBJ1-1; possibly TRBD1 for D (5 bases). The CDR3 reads CASRDQPGAEAFF. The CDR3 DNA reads TGCGCCAGCAGAGACCAACCGGGGGCTGAAGCTTTCTTT.